This T cell receptor (beta chain) was profiled in a study of regulatory T cells in long-lasting Graves disease. Per the germline V gene, CDR1 is KGHSH and CDR2 is LQKENI. V gave up 3 bases and J gave up 7 bases, with 10 bases separating them. This CDR3 region has 14 residues. Relying on iRepertoire HTBI primers and Arm-PCR of CDR3 regions, the team built TCR beta libraries. MiXCR was run by TCRdb on the multiplex PCR reads, yielding one entry per CDR3 protein. The sample yields about 530,000 distinct CDR3 sequences, around 15% seen once. The sample holds a few counts of this clonotype. Time point described: newly diagnosed GD, antithyroid drugs for less than 3 months. From PBMCs, RNA was extracted and then used to make the TCR library. The sample also formed part of further work on T cells in Graves' hyperthyroidism and ophthalmopathy.

Sample: peripheral blood mononuclear cells (PBMCs), taken at new diagnosis, from a patient treated with antithyroid drugs. The chain combines TRBV18 with TRBJ1-6, with D unclear. The receptor was isolated from a woman aged 35 to 59 with Graves disease. The CDR3 is CASSPYSPNSPLHF. CDR3 nucleotides: TGTGCCAGCTCACCGTACAGTCCCAATTCACCCCTCCACTTT.